The source of this TCR beta chain is a study of shared clonotypes between healthy human individuals. About the research overall: Aged between 18 and 49, the donors were a couple of women and three men.

Germline V gives CDR1 MDHEN, CDR2 SYDVKM. The CDR3 runs to 15 residues. J gave up 4 bases and V 5 bases, and 8 bases lay outside the gene matches. TCRdb keeps only in-frame clones here, not all; method: immunoSEQ multiplex PCR. The table has about 1.1 million clones, about 72% seen once; the top ten hold about 0.89%. The sequence was collected from a man between 18 and 29 years old in good health. Some clones in this sample may be carry-over from other donors' samples. The chain employs TRBV28 and TRBJ2-5; 9 nucleotides match TRBD1. Sample: memory CD4+ T cells from PBMCs. Subset here: CD45RA-negative fraction. Written as DNA, the CDR3 is TGTGCCAGCAGTCCTTACAGGGGGCGCGGAGAGACCCAGTACTTC. This codes for CASSPYRGRGETQYF.